The clone carrying this T cell receptor beta chain was picked up many times. Its specificity is not known. RNA transcripts were the template for amplifying TCR beta CDR3 regions. The HTBI set primed first-round TCR CDR3 RT-PCR. Using its own MiXCR run on the multiplex PCR reads, TCRdb lists one record per CDR3 protein. The sample lists fewer than 250,000 distinct CDR3 sequences, more than 20% occurring once. Uncontrolled infection, other autoimmune disease, pregnancy or lactation barred patients from enrollment. This sample was included in a study of T cells in Graves' hyperthyroidism and ophthalmopathy. Study results and caveats: Ophthalmopathy prediction by the model preceded onset by a median 6.5 months.

Losses at the gene ends were 3 bases for V and 5 bases for J; bases not matched to a gene: 6. The V gene's germline CDR1 is MDHEN and CDR2 SYDVKM. This CDR3 region has 14 residues. This chain uses TRBV28 with TRBJ2-5; 7 bases line up with TRBD1. The sequenced sample consisted of blood. The receptor comes from a woman between 40 and 55 years old with Graves' ophthalmopathy. CDR3 nucleotides: TGTGCCAGCAGTTTGGACAGGATGGTGGAGACCCAGTACTTC. It yields the protein CASSLDRMVETQYF.